The rows below give T cell receptor beta chains drawn from one sample of a study of T cell repertoires in cytomegalovirus infection. No antigen has been identified for these receptors. TCRdb used MiXCR to reprocess the reads, holding one entry per CDR3 protein. The sample holds about 350,000 distinct CDR3 sequences, approximately 35% seen once. The sequencing here drew on cultured PBMCs, taken from culture after CMV antigen stimulation. The receptors were gathered from a human donor in good health (CMV status not recorded). Some clones in this sample may be carry-over from other donors' samples. Both conserved end residues are part of each CDR3. The order of the fields is clone size, V gene, J gene, D gene, CDR3 DNA, CDR3 protein. The D gene is left open where the match is weak. Not all rows give a size; the values are once, few, many and, for expanded clones, a class.

-	TRBV12-3/TRBV12-4	TRBJ1-5	-	TGTGCCAGCAGTTTAAGACAGGAACGCTATAGCAATCAGCCCCAGCATTTT	CASSLRQERYSNQPQHF
-	TRBV6-5	TRBJ1-6	-	TGTGCCAGCAGTTACTCGAGGCAGGGGTTGTTAGGTTCACCCCTCCACTTT	CASSYSRQGLLGSPLHF
few	TRBV5-4	TRBJ2-3	TRBD2	TGTGCCAGCAGCTTGGATCAACTAGCGGGACTCACAGATACGCAGTATTTT	CASSLDQLAGLTDTQYF
few	TRBV6-1	TRBJ2-4	-	TGTGCCAGCAGCGAAGTGCGCGCCAAAAACATTCAGTACTTC	CASSEVRAKNIQYF
-	TRBV7-2	TRBJ2-5	-	TGTGCCAGCAGCTCCCCGACAGGATGGGAGACCCAGTACTTC	CASSSPTGWETQYF
-	TRBV4-1	TRBJ2-7	-	TGCGCCAGCAGCCAAGTGACGGGTAGGAGCGAGCAGTACTTC	CASSQVTGRSEQYF
-	TRBV29-1	TRBJ2-1	-	TGCAGCGCCGCCAGATGGGACAATGAGCAGTTCTTC	CSAARWDNEQFF
few	TRBV11-2	TRBJ2-2	-	TGTGCCAGCAGCTTAGTGGCGCCGAACACCGGGGAGCTGTTTTTT	CASSLVAPNTGELFF
few	TRBV28	TRBJ2-7	TRBD2	TGTGCCAGCTCCCCCCTGGGGACTAGCGGGATTAAAGTTGGCTTC	CASSPLGTSGIKVGF
-	TRBV7-9	TRBJ2-2	-	TGTGCCAGCAGCGGGGCGGTGGGGACCTACACCGGGGAGCTGTTTTTT	CASSGAVGTYTGELFF
many	TRBV7-6	TRBJ2-1	TRBD2	TGTGCCAGCAGCCCCGGACTAGCGGGAGTTCTGAATGAGCAGTTCTTC	CASSPGLAGVLNEQFF
once	TRBV20-1	TRBJ2-7	-	TGCAGTGCTGGGGTGGGCCGATCCTACGAGCAGTACTTC	CSAGVGRSYEQYF
-	TRBV4-1	TRBJ2-1	TRBD2	TGCGCCAGCAGCCAAGATAGGCTAGCGGGAGTATATGAGCAGTTCTTC	CASSQDRLAGVYEQFF